This TCR beta chain was found in a study of graft-versus-host responses after intestinal transplantation. Looking at the study overall: As for transplant type, recipients had multivisceral, liver-intestinal, or isolated intestinal grafts. Study results and limitations: The highest levels of circulating GvH clones went along with early declines in HvG clones after transplant. Among recipient marrow samples, GvH clones were found; some appeared first in ileum or blood. The presence of high graft-versus-host to host-versus-graft clonal ratios in allografts characterized patients with graft-donor T cell macrochimerism.

Tissue processing of the graft released intraepithelial and lamina propria lymphocytes from it. Clones were sequenced by immunoSEQ multiplex PCR, and TCRdb holds only the in-frame ones, with some missing. The table lists several thousand clones, roughly four fifths of them singletons. CDR1 and CDR2 from the germline V gene are SGHRS and YFSETQ. Trimming cost V 2 bases and J 1 base; bases outside gene matches: 4. This CDR3 region has 17 residues. Regarding this clone: Antigen unknown.

The chain joins TRBV5-1 to TRBJ2-2; 11 positions match TRBD2. The receptor comes from a human patient who received an intestinal transplant, so some T cells may come from the graft donor. Sequenced here: ileum tissue, sampled about 230 days after intestinal transplant. Here the CDR3 reads CASSFGSGRENTGELFF. CDR3 sequence (DNA): TGCGCCAGCAGCTTTGGTAGCGGGAGGGAGAACACCGGGGAGCTGTTTTTT.